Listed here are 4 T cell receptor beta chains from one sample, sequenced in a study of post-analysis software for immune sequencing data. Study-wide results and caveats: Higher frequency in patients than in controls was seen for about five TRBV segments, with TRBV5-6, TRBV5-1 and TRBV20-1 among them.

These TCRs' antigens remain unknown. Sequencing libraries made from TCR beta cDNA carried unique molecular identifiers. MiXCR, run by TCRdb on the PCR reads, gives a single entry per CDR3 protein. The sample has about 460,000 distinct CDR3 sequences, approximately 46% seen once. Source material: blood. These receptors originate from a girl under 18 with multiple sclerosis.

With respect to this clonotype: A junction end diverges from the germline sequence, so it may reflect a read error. The CDR3 bases are TGTGCCTGCAGTTCACGGGAGATAACAGATACGCAGTATTTT. This codes for CACSSREITDTQYF. The rearrangement links TRBV27 to TRBJ2-3, with D tentatively TRBD2 (6 bases). The germline V gene encodes CDR1 MNHEY and CDR2 SMNVEV (reference sequence). The CDR3 spans 14 residues.

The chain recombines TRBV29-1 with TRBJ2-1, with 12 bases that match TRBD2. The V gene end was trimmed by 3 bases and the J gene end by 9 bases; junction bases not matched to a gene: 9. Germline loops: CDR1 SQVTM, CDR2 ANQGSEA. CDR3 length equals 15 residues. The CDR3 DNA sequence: TGCAGCGTTGACCCCCTAGCGGGAGGGCAGGGTGAGCAGTTCTTC. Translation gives CSVDPLAGGQGEQFF.

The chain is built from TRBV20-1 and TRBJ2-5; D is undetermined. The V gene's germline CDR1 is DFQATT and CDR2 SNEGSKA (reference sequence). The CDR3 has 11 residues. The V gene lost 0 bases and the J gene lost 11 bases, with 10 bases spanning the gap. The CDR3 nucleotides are TGCAGTGCTAGAGATGGGGATGAGCAGTACTTC. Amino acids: CSARDGDEQYF.

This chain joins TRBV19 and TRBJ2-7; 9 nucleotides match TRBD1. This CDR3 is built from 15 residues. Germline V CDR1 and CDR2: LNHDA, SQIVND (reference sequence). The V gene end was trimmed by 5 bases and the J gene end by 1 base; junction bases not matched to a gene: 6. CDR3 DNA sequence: TGTGCCAGTAGTGCCTCCGGGACAGGGTCCTACGAGCAGTACTTC. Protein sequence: CASSASGTGSYEQYF.